Below, 3 T cell receptor beta chains from the same sample are listed, as sequenced in a study of cytomegalovirus exposure and HLA in healthy donors. PCR primers comprised 60 Vbeta and 13 Jbeta primers. Assay: immunoSEQ multiplex PCR; the TCRdb copy retains only in-frame clones and omits some. There are about 200,000 clones in the sample; about four fifths occur only once, and roughly 1.5% lies in the top ten. Sequencing used PBMCs. The source is a girl under 18 in good health and CMV-seropositive.

The chain uses TRBV27 and TRBJ2-1, with 9 nucleotides matching TRBD1. This CDR3 has 16 residues. In germline, CDR1 is MNHEY, CDR2 SMNVEV (reference sequence). The V and J ends lost 6 bases and 3 bases, in that order; junction bases with no gene match: 9. CDR3 in amino acids: CASSRTGELVYNEQFF. DNA of the CDR3: TGTGCCAGCAGCCGGACAGGGGAACTTGTCTACAATGAGCAGTTCTTC.

V is TRBV18 and J is TRBJ2-5; a weak D match, TRBD1 (5 bases). Germline V gene data show CDR1 as KGHSH and CDR2 as LQKENI. The CDR3 runs 13 residues. The V end lost 6 bases, the J end lost 1 base, and 9 bases lay between the germline ends. The CDR3 DNA follows: TGTGCCAGCTCTAAAGGGGTCCAAGAGACCCAGTACTTC. As protein: CASSKGVQETQYF.

V usage is TRBV4-1 and J usage is TRBJ2-7; D possibly corresponds to TRBD2 (6 bases). The CDR3 spans 15 residues. The V end lost 0 bases, the J end lost 4 bases, and 13 bases lay between the germline ends. The germline V gene encodes CDR1 MGHRA and CDR2 YSYEKL. The CDR3 DNA sequence: TGCGCCAGCAGCCAAGAGTGGAGAGGGAGGTACGAGCAGTACTTC. This sequence encodes CASSQEWRGRYEQYF.